This T cell receptor (beta chain) was profiled in a study of technical replicates of blood from several donors. Sequencing used immunoSEQ multiplex PCR; TCRdb keeps in-frame clones, though not all of them. The sample has over 50,000 clones; 90% to 95% are singletons. Trimming cost V 3 bases and J 2 bases, with 10 bases left between them. CDR1 is SNHLY, CDR2 FYNNEI, per germline. CDR3 length equals 14 residues. The sample consisted of PBMCs. This receptor was taken from a human donor in good health. Some clones in this sample may be carry-over from other donors' samples. The chain couples TRBV2 to TRBJ2-5; D is possibly TRBD2 (5 bases). CDR3 DNA: TGTGCCAGCAGTGATTTTACGGGACAAGAGACCCAGTACTTC. Protein product: CASSDFTGQETQYF.